This T cell receptor beta chain was retrieved from a study of CD8+ T cells in alopecia areata. This clone has a handful of counts. The treatment: oral pan-JAK inhibitor, 5-10 mg twice daily. RNA extraction and reverse transcription yielded cDNA as sequencing template. The data were produced by immunoSEQ multiplex PCR, yet TCRdb's version contains in-frame clones alone and is incomplete. The sample lists approximately 180,000 clones, approximately 53% occurring once. Germline CDR1 and CDR2: LGHNA and YSLEER. The V gene end was trimmed by 0 bases and the J gene end by 4 bases; junction bases not matched to a gene: 2. The CDR3 length is 15 residues.

Sample: CD8+ T cells sorted from blood, taken at week 24, from a patient treated with tofacitinib. The origin of this receptor is a human donor with alopecia areata. This rearrangement joins TRBV4-3 to TRBJ2-7, with 11 positions matching TRBD1. CDR3 DNA sequence: TGCGCCAGCAGCCAAGATAGGGACAGGGGGTACGAGCAGTACTTC. It translates to CASSQDRDRGYEQYF.